Listed below are T cell receptor beta chains from one sample, sequenced in a study of blood T cell repertoires in COVID-19. This table comes from immunoSEQ multiplex PCR, and its TCRdb copy is limited to in-frame clones, with some not included. The data contain about 190,000 clones, around 80% of them seen just once; the ten biggest clones take up about an eighth. The sequenced sample consisted of peripheral blood. The receptors here all came from a man aged 25-45 years with active or convalescent COVID-19. CDR3s include the opening cysteine and the closing phenylalanine or tryptophan. The D gene is left open where the match is weak. Size tells how often a clone was seen (once, few, many) or the class of an expanded clone, and some rows leave it out.

TRBV10-3	TRBD1	TRBJ1-1	many	CAISGQGNTEAFF	TGTGCCATCAGTGGACAGGGGAACACTGAAGCTTTCTTT
TRBV11-2	NA	TRBJ2-2	NA	CASSPGDRFRANTGELFF	TGTGCCAGCAGCCCTGGAGACAGGTTCCGCGCGAACACCGGGGAGCTGTTTTTT
TRBV12-5	TRBD2	TRBJ2-7	NA	CASGLGLAGYEQYF	TGTGCTAGTGGTTTGGGACTAGCGGGCTACGAGCAGTACTTC
TRBV29-1	TRBD2	TRBJ2-5	NA	CSVVGGTRETQYF	TGCAGCGTGGTGGGGGGGACTCGGGAGACCCAGTACTTC
TRBV15	NA	TRBJ1-1	NA	CATSRGQSLNTEAFF	TGTGCCACCAGCAGAGGACAGTCCTTGAACACTGAAGCTTTCTTT
TRBV19	TRBD1	TRBJ1-2	NA	CASSVGDRGYGYTF	TGTGCCAGTAGTGTGGGGGACAGGGGTTATGGCTACACCTTC
TRBV4-1	TRBD1	TRBJ2-2	NA	CASSRGQTGSGELFF	TGCGCCAGCAGCCGGGGACAGACGGGGTCCGGGGAGCTGTTTTTT
TRBV10-3	NA	TRBJ2-1	NA	CATTIQPPYNEQFF	TGTGCCACCACAATCCAACCCCCGTACAATGAGCAGTTCTTC
TRBV6-4	NA	TRBJ2-1	NA	CASSDRADRAEQFF	TGTGCCAGCAGTGATCGAGCGGACCGCGCGGAGCAGTTCTTC
TRBV19	NA	TRBJ2-5	NA	CASSMSRGAQETQYF	TGTGCCAGTAGTATGAGTCGCGGGGCCCAAGAGACCCAGTACTTC
TRBV9	TRBD1	TRBJ1-3	few	CASSGGQGTGNTIYF	TGTGCCAGCAGCGGAGGACAGGGGACTGGAAACACCATATATTTT
TRBV6-5	TRBD1	TRBJ1-1	NA	CASYRGPMLNTEAFF	TGTGCCAGTTACAGGGGGCCTATGCTGAACACTGAAGCTTTCTTT
TRBV4-1	NA	TRBJ2-7	NA	CASSQGPPTAGEQYF	TGCGCCAGCAGCCAAGGGCCGCCCACGGCGGGCGAGCAGTACTTC
TRBV28	NA	TRBJ2-2	NA	CASSHRSPAGELFF	TGTGCCAGCAGTCACAGGTCCCCCGCCGGGGAGCTGTTTTTT
TRBV6-6	NA	TRBJ2-5	NA	CASGDHREETQYF	TGTGCCAGCGGCGACCACAGGGAAGAGACCCAGTACTTC
TRBV7-9	NA	TRBJ1-4	NA	CASSLGTAPEGEKLFF	TGTGCCAGCAGCTTAGGGACCGCCCCGGAGGGTGAAAAACTGTTTTTT
TRBV5-3	TRBD2	TRBJ2-7	NA	CARSSTSGRGSADSYEQYF	TGTGCCAGAAGCTCGACTAGCGGGAGAGGGAGTGCAGACTCCTACGAGCAGTACTTC
TRBV5-4	TRBD1	TRBJ1-6	NA	CASSTGGANSPLHF	TGTGCCAGCAGTACAGGGGGCGCGAATTCACCCCTCCACTTT
TRBV2	TRBD2	TRBJ2-1	NA	CASSEPGLAESYNEQFF	TGTGCCAGCAGTGAACCCGGACTAGCGGAGAGTTACAATGAGCAGTTCTTC
TRBV27	NA	TRBJ2-3	NA	CASSLFKGGSTDTQYF	TGTGCCAGCAGTTTATTCAAGGGGGGGAGCACAGATACGCAGTATTTT
TRBV10-3	TRBD1	TRBJ1-1	NA	CAISESGTGGETEAFF	TGTGCCATCAGTGAGTCGGGGACAGGGGGGGAAACTGAAGCTTTCTTT
TRBV5-8	NA	TRBJ1-6	NA	CASSPQLLGNSPLHF	TGTGCCAGCAGTCCTCAGTTGCTCGGGAATTCACCCCTCCACTTT
TRBV25-1	TRBD1	TRBJ1-5	NA	CASSDGQGNQPQHF	TGTGCCAGCAGTGACGGACAGGGGAATCAGCCCCAGCATTTT
TRBV9	NA	TRBJ1-2	once	CASSARDTYGYTF	TGTGCCAGCAGCGCTAGGGACACCTATGGCTACACCTTC
TRBV19	NA	TRBJ1-6	NA	CASSISSRDLNSPLHF	TGTGCCAGTAGTATATCCTCGCGGGACCTTAATTCACCCCTCCACTTT
TRBV5-4	NA	TRBJ1-6	NA	CASSPYVKSGNSPLHF	TGTGCCAGCAGCCCCTACGTGAAAAGCGGAAATTCACCCCTCCACTTT
TRBV29-1	NA	TRBJ2-2	NA	CSVTVNTGELFF	TGCAGCGTTACAGTCAACACCGGGGAGCTGTTTTTT